These 20 T cell receptor beta chains share one sample of origin, sequenced in a study of blood T cell repertoires in COVID-19. Profiled with immunoSEQ multiplex PCR; TCRdb holds only in-frame clones, not every one. There are about 250,000 clones in the sample; 70% to 90% occur only once, and 0.9% to 1% lies in the top ten. The sequencing input was peripheral blood. These receptors came from a middle-aged woman who had recovered from COVID-19.

V usage is TRBV30 and J usage is TRBJ2-3, with TRBD2 matching over 8 bases. Germline trimming cut 1 base from V and 8 bases from J; bases unmatched to any gene: 5. The CDR3 spans 13 residues. The germline V gene encodes CDR1 GTSNPN and CDR2 SVGIG (reference sequence). The CDR3 DNA is TGTGCCTGGAGTGCGGGAGGGCCGGGTACGCAGTATTTT. As protein: CAWSAGGPGTQYF.

This chain joins TRBV9 and TRBJ1-6; 8 bases line up with TRBD1. With 0 bases clipped from V and 9 bases from J, the junction kept 8 bases outside the gene matches. The CDR3 has 16 amino acids. Germline V gene sequence: CDR1 SGDLS, CDR2 YYNGEE. This chain's CDR3 is CASSVDGQGILSPLHF. The CDR3 DNA follows: TGTGCCAGCAGCGTAGACGGACAGGGTATCCTTTCACCCCTCCACTTT.

V and J are TRBV11-2 and TRBJ1-6, with 8 bases identical to TRBD1. The CDR3 is 16 residues long. The V gene end was trimmed by 1 base and the J gene end by 10 bases; junction bases not matched to a gene: 9. Germline V gives CDR1 SGHAT, CDR2 FQNNGV. CDR3 residues: CASSLGRAGGHSPLHF. The CDR3 DNA is TGTGCCAGCAGCTTAGGGAGAGCAGGGGGCCACTCACCCCTCCACTTT.

Concerning this clone: This same CDR3 is encoded by further DNA sequences in the sample. The rearrangement uses TRBV30 and TRBJ1-2; D is possibly TRBD1 (6 bases). The CDR3 totals 10 residues. Germline V gene lookup returns CDR1 GTSNPN and CDR2 SVGIG (reference sequence). In DNA form, the CDR3 reads TGTGCTTGGGGGGCTGGTGGCTACACCTTC. This gives the protein CAWGAGGYTF.

This clone was found many times. V and J are TRBV9 and TRBJ1-6; D gene ambiguous. CDR3 size: 17 residues. The V end was cut by 3 bases, the J end by 6 bases, with 19 bases between. Germline V gene data show CDR1 as SGDLS and CDR2 as YYNGEE. CDR3 loop: CASSAAGAPLGNSPLHF. CDR3 in DNA: TGTGCCAGCAGCGCAGCGGGAGCGCCCCTGGGTAATTCACCCCTCCACTTT.

The rearrangement links TRBV7-9 to TRBJ1-6; D is uncertain. Trimming stripped 2 bases from V and 7 bases from J, with 15 bases between. The V gene's germline CDR1 is SEHNR and CDR2 FQNEAQ (reference sequence). The CDR3 spans 16 residues. The CDR3 DNA sequence: TGTGCCAGCAGCTTATCCGGGAGCGGCCCGAATTCACCCCTCCACTTT. Its translation: CASSLSGSGPNSPLHF.

CDR3 sequence (DNA): TGTGCCAGCAGGGCGACCGGGGTCGGGTATGGCTACACCTTC. This translates into CASRATGVGYGYTF. The chain employs TRBV6-6 and TRBJ1-2, with D uncertain. Germline lookup yields CDR1 MNHNY and CDR2 SVGAGI (reference sequence). This CDR3 is built from 14 residues. With 6 bases removed from V and 5 bases from J, the gap between germline ends came to 16 bases.

Note on this clone: With a much larger clone just one base away, this may be a read error. The rearrangement joins TRBV25-1 to TRBJ1-2; 8 bases line up with TRBD1. V dropped 3 bases and J dropped 4; count of bases not matched to a gene: 4. The length of the CDR3 is 14 residues. Germline V gene data show CDR1 as MGHDK and CDR2 as SYGVNS. The CDR3 region is CASSDPGQGYGYTF. The CDR3, as DNA: TGTGCCAGCAGTGACCCCGGACAGGGCTATGGCTACACCTTC.

The chain couples TRBV25-1 to TRBJ2-1, with D tentatively TRBD2 (5 bases). V lost 4 bases and J 1 base, leaving 11 bases between the germline ends. The CDR3 spans 15 residues. Germline CDR1 MGHDK, CDR2 SYGVNS. The CDR3 here is CASSGGAVSYNEQFF. The CDR3, as DNA: TGTGCCAGCAGTGGGGGAGCGGTATCCTACAATGAGCAGTTCTTC. The full variable domain, its missing parts supplied by reference TRBV25-1 and TRBJ2-1, is EADIYQTPRYLVIGTGKKITLECSQTMGHDKMYWYQQDPGMELHLIHYSYGVNSTEKGDLSSESTVSRIRTEHFPLTLESARPSHTSQYLCASSGGAVSYNEQFFGPGTRLTVL.

The J gene is TRBJ2-3, the V gene TRBV13, with D uncertain. CDR3 length: 13 residues. V shed 1 base and J shed 0 bases, with 2 bases lying between them. Germline V gene lookup returns CDR1 PRHDT and CDR2 FYEKMQ (reference sequence). The DNA for the CDR3 is TGTGCCAGCAGCTTAGCTAGCACAGATACGCAGTATTTT. Encoded protein: CASSLASTDTQYF.

This clone was observed a few times. This sequence joins TRBV6-5 and TRBJ1-2; TRBD1 aligns across 8 bases. The CDR3 runs 14 residues. Germline CDR1 is MNHEY and CDR2 is SVGAGI. J gave up 4 bases and V 0 bases, and 1 base lay outside the gene matches. CDR3 protein: CASSYSGQGYGYTF. CDR3 DNA: TGTGCCAGCAGTTACTCTGGACAGGGCTATGGCTACACCTTC.

The CDR3 protein is CASSQVRSSRQYV. The CDR3 coding sequence is TGTGCCAGCAGCCAGGTCCGGAGTTCTCGGCAGTACGTC. The genes are TRBV14 and TRBJ2-7; no clear D. Per germline, CDR1 SGHDN and CDR2 FVKESK. V was clipped by 3 bases and J by 9 bases, with 15 bases between them. The CDR3 totals 13 residues.

The J gene is TRBJ2-1, the V gene TRBV7-2, with D perhaps matching TRBD1 (6 bases). V lost 3 bases to trimming and J lost 0 bases, with 18 bases between them. The CDR3 consists of 18 residues. Germline V gene sequence: CDR1 SGHTA, CDR2 FQGNSA. The CDR3 bases are TGTGCCAGCAGCTTTAAAGGGGGACCCCCGAGCTCCTACAATGAGCAGTTCTTC. It yields the protein CASSFKGGPPSSYNEQFF.

This chain connects TRBV11-3 to TRBJ2-2, with TRBD1 as a possible D gene (5 bases). CDR3 length: 14 amino acids. Germline assignment: CDR1 SGHNT and CDR2 YENEEA. Trimming took off 5 bases at V and 6 bases at J, with 13 bases between the two ends. The CDR3 loop is CASSPTVGAGELFF. DNA of the CDR3: TGTGCCAGCAGCCCGACGGTAGGGGCCGGGGAGCTGTTTTTT.

J is TRBJ2-1 and V is TRBV9; 8 bases fit TRBD2. This CDR3 comprises 16 residues. V was clipped by 0 bases and J by 6 bases; unmatched bases: 8. Germline CDR1 and CDR2: SGDLS and YYNGEE. The CDR3 reads CASSVEGSGALNEQFF. CDR3 DNA: TGTGCCAGCAGCGTAGAGGGTAGCGGGGCCCTCAATGAGCAGTTCTTC.

This clone is a singleton in its sample. This chain links TRBV24-1 with TRBJ2-1; 15 bases line up with TRBD2. The junction had 8 bases not matched to a gene; V was cut back by 5 bases and J by 1 base. Germline V gene sequence: CDR1 KGHDR, CDR2 SFDVKD. This CDR3 is built from 19 residues. CDR3 sequence (DNA): TGTGCCACCAGTGGCCCGGGACTAGCGGGAGGCAGGTCCTACAATGAGCAGTTCTTC. Amino acids: CATSGPGLAGGRSYNEQFF.

On this clone itself: Other DNA sequences in the same sample also yield this CDR3. This chain connects TRBV2 to TRBJ2-7, with 9 bases lining up with TRBD2. The CDR3 contains 16 residues. After removal of 7 bases from V and 3 bases from J, the junction contained 13 bases not matched to a gene. CDR1 and CDR2 (germline): SNHLY, FYNNEI. CDR3 residues: CASTPLRAGGGYEQYF. The CDR3 region has the DNA TGTGCCAGCACGCCCCTCCGGGCGGGAGGGGGCTACGAGCAGTACTTC.

CDR3 amino acids: CSVVGQSPYEQYF. In nucleotides, the CDR3 is TGCAGCGTTGTGGGACAGAGCCCCTACGAGCAGTACTTC. This chain links TRBV29-1 with TRBJ2-7; 7 nucleotides match TRBD1. Germline CDR1 SQVTM, CDR2 ANQGSEA. The CDR3 spans 13 residues. V gave up 4 bases and J gave up 2 bases; unmatched junction bases: 5.

The chain is built from TRBV11-3 and TRBJ2-1; the match to TRBD2 covers 7 bases. CDR1 is SGHNT and CDR2 is YENEEA in the germline V gene. CDR3 length: 16 residues. The trim removed 5 bases at V and 3 bases at J, leaving 10 bases unmatched. In DNA form, the CDR3 reads TGTGCCAGCAGCCCCATAGCGGGCCACTTCTACAATGAGCAGTTCTTC. It encodes CASSPIAGHFYNEQFF.

The genes are TRBV6-5 and TRBJ2-7; D perhaps matches TRBD2 (6 bases). Germline CDR1 MNHEY, CDR2 SVGAGI. This CDR3 region has 14 residues. V lost 8 bases to trimming and J lost 5 bases, with 19 bases between them. The CDR3 DNA follows: TGTGCCAGCTTCTGGAGCCGGACGGGGGACGAGCAGTACTTC. It encodes CASFWSRTGDEQYF.